This is a list of T cell receptor beta chains from one sample in a study of T cell responses to AZD1222 COVID-19 vaccine. The assay was immunoSEQ multiplex PCR, and TCRdb's table has in-frame clones only and misses some. Of under 170,000 clones listed, about 93% are singletons. The sequencing here drew on peripheral blood, taken 28 days after the second AZD1222 dose. Every receptor here comes from an adult who received the AZD1222 COVID-19 vaccine. CDR3s include the opening cysteine and the closing phenylalanine or tryptophan. A D gene is named only where the DNA matches it firmly. Size is omitted from some rows. Given values are once, few, many or a class for expanded clones.

CDR3 length: 13; D gene: TRBD1; clone size: few; J gene: TRBJ2-7; V gene: TRBV10-3; CDR3 protein: CATRDRESYEQYF; CDR3 DNA: TGTGCCACCAGGGACAGGGAGTCCTACGAGCAGTACTTC
CDR3 length: 15; D gene: -; clone size: -; J gene: TRBJ1-6; V gene: TRBV14; CDR3 protein: CASSQVGSGNSPLHF; CDR3 DNA: TGTGCCAGCAGCCAAGTTGGGTCAGGCAATTCACCCCTCCACTTT
CDR3 length: 14; D gene: TRBD1; clone size: -; J gene: TRBJ1-3; V gene: TRBV5-1; CDR3 protein: CASSSGQGGNTIYF; CDR3 DNA: TGCGCCAGCAGCTCTGGACAGGGAGGAAACACCATATATTTT
CDR3 length: 15; D gene: TRBD1; clone size: -; J gene: TRBJ2-1; V gene: TRBV9; CDR3 protein: CASSVGQGAYNEQFF; CDR3 DNA: TGTGCCAGCAGCGTAGGGCAGGGGGCCTACAATGAGCAGTTCTTC
CDR3 length: 16; D gene: -; clone size: -; J gene: TRBJ1-4; V gene: TRBV7-2; CDR3 protein: CASSFRQGLGNEKLFF; CDR3 DNA: TGTGCCAGCAGCTTTCGCCAGGGGCTCGGGAATGAAAAACTGTTTTTT
CDR3 length: 14; D gene: -; clone size: once; J gene: TRBJ1-2; V gene: TRBV29-1; CDR3 protein: CSVEQGGRGYGYTF; CDR3 DNA: TGCAGCGTTGAACAAGGGGGGCGCGGCTATGGCTACACCTTC
CDR3 length: 14; D gene: TRBD2; clone size: -; J gene: TRBJ2-7; V gene: TRBV5-1; CDR3 protein: CASSSSGSTGEQYF; CDR3 DNA: TGCGCCAGCAGCTCTAGCGGGAGCACAGGCGAGCAGTACTTC
CDR3 length: 14; D gene: TRBD2; clone size: -; J gene: TRBJ2-7; V gene: TRBV6-5; CDR3 protein: CATLAGDRYREQYF; CDR3 DNA: TGTGCCACGTTAGCGGGGGACCGATACCGCGAGCAGTACTTC
CDR3 length: 13; D gene: TRBD2; clone size: -; J gene: TRBJ2-1; V gene: TRBV30; CDR3 protein: CAWRTSGSGEQFF; CDR3 DNA: TGTGCCTGGAGGACTAGCGGGAGTGGTGAGCAGTTCTTC
CDR3 length: 16; D gene: -; clone size: -; J gene: TRBJ1-1; V gene: TRBV5-1; CDR3 protein: CASSLGSPTLNTEAFF; CDR3 DNA: TGCGCCAGCAGCTTGGGAAGCCCCACTTTGAACACTGAAGCTTTCTTT
CDR3 length: 13; D gene: -; clone size: -; J gene: TRBJ2-7; V gene: TRBV7-9; CDR3 protein: CASSPEGGYEQYF; CDR3 DNA: TGTGCCAGCAGCCCCGAGGGGGGCTACGAGCAGTACTTC
CDR3 length: 17; D gene: -; clone size: few; J gene: TRBJ1-4; V gene: TRBV30; CDR3 protein: CAWSVKGQGATNEKLFF; CDR3 DNA: TGTGCCTGGAGTGTAAAGGGCCAGGGCGCAACTAATGAAAAACTGTTTTTT
CDR3 length: 17; D gene: TRBD2; clone size: -; J gene: TRBJ2-3; V gene: TRBV13; CDR3 protein: CASSPPAGLAGTDTQYF; CDR3 DNA: TGTGCCAGCAGCCCGCCCGCCGGACTAGCGGGCACAGATACGCAGTATTTT
CDR3 length: 15; D gene: -; clone size: -; J gene: TRBJ2-5; V gene: TRBV18; CDR3 protein: CASSPRPDGQETQYF; CDR3 DNA: TGTGCCAGCTCACCGAGGCCTGACGGCCAAGAGACCCAGTACTTC
CDR3 length: 19; D gene: -; clone size: once; J gene: TRBJ2-7; V gene: TRBV7-9; CDR3 protein: CASSLGGDRSRPTFYEQYF; CDR3 DNA: TGTGCCAGCAGCTTAGGCGGGGACCGGAGCAGGCCAACTTTCTACGAGCAGTACTTC
CDR3 length: 14; D gene: -; clone size: -; J gene: TRBJ2-3; V gene: TRBV6-1; CDR3 protein: CASSEDWSTDTQYF; CDR3 DNA: TGTGCCAGCAGTGAGGACTGGAGCACAGATACGCAGTATTTT
CDR3 length: 14; D gene: TRBD1; clone size: -; J gene: TRBJ1-6; V gene: TRBV25-1; CDR3 protein: CASSVGQGNSPLHF; CDR3 DNA: TGTGCCAGCAGTGTGGGACAGGGGAACTCACCCCTCCACTTT